This paragraph covers one T cell receptor beta chain sequence. The data stem from a study of blood T cell repertoires in COVID-19. About the research overall: PBMCs, B-cell-depleted T cells, or T cells provided the cDNA or gDNA that made up the material.

Under the authors' procedure: Quantification of nucleated cells was approximated via reference gene primer amplification. Assay used: immunoSEQ multiplex PCR; TCRdb lists only in-frame clones, some missing. From that table come the V and J calls and clone size; the DNA was used to work out D and trimming. Of 150,000 to 200,000 clones in the sample, approximately 79% were seen once. Germline CDR1 and CDR2: SGHRS and YFSETQ. V lost 4 bases and J lost 9, with 17 bases in between. CDR3 length equals 15 residues. Specimen: peripheral blood. J is TRBJ1-6 and V is TRBV5-1, with TRBD1 as a possible D gene (6 bases). This receptor was identified in an elderly woman with acute or convalescent COVID-19. Here the CDR3 DNA reads TGCGCCAGCAGCCCAGACCGGACAGCGTCTTCACCCCTCCACTTT. Its protein product is CASSPDRTASSPLHF.